This T cell receptor beta chain stems from a study of cytomegalovirus exposure and HLA in healthy donors. It was healthy bone marrow donors who served as donors. Overall study results and limits: Researchers reported in a later analysis that a missense DCLRE1C variant was tied to TCR beta V- and J-gene trimming.

60 Vbeta and 13 Jbeta primers were used in PCR. The table came from immunoSEQ multiplex PCR; TCRdb's copy has only in-frame clones and leaves some out. The sample consists of a few hundred thousand clones, around 83% of them appearing once. This clone was recorded once. Antigen unknown. The TCR sequence derives from a girl aged 5-17 years in good health and CMV-seronegative. The sequencing sample was made of PBMCs.

The CDR3 nucleotides read TGTGCCATCAGTGGTCCTTCGGGGGCCCAGTACTTC. Residues: CAISGPSGAQYF. V and J are TRBV10-3 and TRBJ2-5; TRBD2 is a possible D gene (6 bases). The CDR3 contains 12 residues. With 4 bases removed from V and 9 bases from J, the gap between germline ends came to 12 bases. Germline V lookup: CDR1 ENHRY, CDR2 SYGVKD.